The clone carrying this T cell receptor beta chain was counted a few times. The sample comes from a study of blood T cell repertoires in COVID-19. The assay was immunoSEQ multiplex PCR, and TCRdb's table has in-frame clones only and misses some. The sample lists 140,000 to 150,000 clones, roughly 89% seen once, with 8% to 9% in the top ten. The source material was peripheral blood. The sequence was collected from a man aged 25 to 45 with COVID-19, enrolled during active disease.

This CDR3 is CASSSAGSDQGYFDGYTF. For the CDR3, the DNA is TGTGCCAGCAGCTCCGCAGGATCGGATCAGGGGTATTTTGATGGCTACACCTTC. The V and J genes are TRBV7-6 and TRBJ1-2, with D perhaps TRBD1 (6 bases). Germline values: CDR1 SGHVS, CDR2 FNYEAQ. The CDR3 is 18 residues long. Trimming took 4 bases from V and 6 from J, leaving 27 bases between them.